Listed below are T cell receptor beta chains from one sample, sequenced in a study of T cells in localized non-small cell lung cancer. Repertoires were generated with immunoSEQ multiplex PCR, while TCRdb's copy carries only in-frame clones and drops some. This table holds some 3,500 clones, approximately 23% found once. This specimen was lung tumor tissue, taken before any cancer treatment. The receptors shown here come from a woman between 40 and 69 years old with stage I lung adenocarcinoma. Each CDR3 is given with its conserved first and last residue. Clone sizes are given selectively: once, few, many, or a class where the clone is expanded.

>TRBV11-3|medium-sized|TRBJ1-2
CASGIQGANYGYTF
>TRBV5-1|few|TRBJ2-3
CASSLFGGSPDTQYF
>TRBV19|.|TRBJ1-6
CASSSPGQGFNSPLHF
>TRBV11-3|few|TRBJ2-7
CASSTNPTGHYEQYF
>TRBV28|.|TRBJ1-4
CASSFGQSFGKLFF
>TRBV11-3|medium-sized|TRBJ2-3
CASSLEGLAGRDTQYF
>TRBV11-3|few|TRBJ1-2
CASSLAGLESGYTF
>TRBV7-2|.|TRBJ1-1
CASSLAGNTEAFF
>TRBV25-1|few|TRBJ1-4
CASSEVGTGDEKLFF
>TRBV10-3|medium-sized|TRBJ2-7
CAISEFHRDRAYEQYF
>TRBV11-3|.|TRBJ2-5
CASSLVGGGETQYF
>TRBV1|.|TRBJ1-1
CASSQGGGWVNTEAFF
>TRBV15|.|TRBJ2-2
CATSRGQVNTGELFF
>TRBV9|few|TRBJ2-5
CASSWDSGSGETQYF
>TRBV28|few|TRBJ2-7
CASSMGGNYEQYF
>TRBV11-3|medium-sized|TRBJ1-3
CASSLTGSRNTIYF
>TRBV11-3|.|TRBJ2-7
CASSVRDGYYEQYF
>TRBV18|few|TRBJ1-2
CASSPDSLSYGYTF
>TRBV11-3|.|TRBJ2-3
CASSPAGTTDTQYF
>TRBV5-1|.|TRBJ2-7
CASSLGQDGYEQYF
>TRBV11-3|.|TRBJ2-7
CASSLLGRRVSEQYF
>TRBV11-3|medium-sized|TRBJ1-2
CASSLVSGLNYGYTF
>TRBV6-9|few|TRBJ2-7
CASSLMGDSYEQYF